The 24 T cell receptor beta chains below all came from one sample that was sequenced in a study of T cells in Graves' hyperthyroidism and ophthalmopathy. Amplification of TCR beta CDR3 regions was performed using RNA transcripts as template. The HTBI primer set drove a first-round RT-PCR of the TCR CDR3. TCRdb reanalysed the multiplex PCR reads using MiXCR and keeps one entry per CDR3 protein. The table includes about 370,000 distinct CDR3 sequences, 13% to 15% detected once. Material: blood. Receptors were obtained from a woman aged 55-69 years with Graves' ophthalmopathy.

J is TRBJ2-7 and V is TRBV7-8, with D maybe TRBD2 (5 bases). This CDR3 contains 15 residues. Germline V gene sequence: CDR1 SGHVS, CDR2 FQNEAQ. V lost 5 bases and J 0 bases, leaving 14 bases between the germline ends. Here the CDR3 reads CASSPRESLSYEQYF. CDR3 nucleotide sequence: TGTGCCAGCAGCCCGAGGGAATCCCTCTCCTACGAGCAGTACTTC. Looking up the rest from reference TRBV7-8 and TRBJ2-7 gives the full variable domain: GAGVSQSPRYKVAKRGQDVALRCDPISGHVSLFWYQQALGQGPEFLTYFQNEAQLDKSGLPSDRFFAERPEGSVSTLKIQRTQQEDSAVYLCASSPRESLSYEQYFGPGTRLTVT.

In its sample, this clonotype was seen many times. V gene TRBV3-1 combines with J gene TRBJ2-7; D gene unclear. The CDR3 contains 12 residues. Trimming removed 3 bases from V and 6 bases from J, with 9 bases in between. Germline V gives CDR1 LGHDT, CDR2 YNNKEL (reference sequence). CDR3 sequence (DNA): TGTGCCAGCAGCCACTCCACGAGCGAGCAGTACTTC. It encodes CASSHSTSEQYF.

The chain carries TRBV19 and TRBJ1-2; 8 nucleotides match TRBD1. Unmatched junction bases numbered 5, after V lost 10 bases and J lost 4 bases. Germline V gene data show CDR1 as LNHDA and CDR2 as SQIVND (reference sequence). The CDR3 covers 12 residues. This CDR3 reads CAKTGASYGYTF. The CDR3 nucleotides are TGTGCCAAGACAGGGGCCAGCTATGGCTACACCTTC.

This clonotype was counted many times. The CDR3 DNA is TGTGCCACGAACCCTAGCGGCCGGGGGACAGATACGCAGTATTTT. Translated, it gives CATNPSGRGTDTQYF. The rearrangement links TRBV28 to TRBJ2-3, with TRBD2 identical over 7 bases. Germline CDR1 is MDHEN and CDR2 is SYDVKM. The CDR3 runs to 15 residues. The J segment lost 3 bases and the V segment lost 10 bases, leaving 13 bases of the junction unmatched.

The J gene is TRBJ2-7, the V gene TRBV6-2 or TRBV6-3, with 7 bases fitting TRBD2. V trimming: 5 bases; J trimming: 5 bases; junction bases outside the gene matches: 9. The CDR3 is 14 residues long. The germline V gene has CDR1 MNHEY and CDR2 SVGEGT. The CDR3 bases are TGTGCCAGCAGTCCCCGGACTAGGTGGCACGAGCAGTACTTC. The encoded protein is CASSPRTRWHEQYF.

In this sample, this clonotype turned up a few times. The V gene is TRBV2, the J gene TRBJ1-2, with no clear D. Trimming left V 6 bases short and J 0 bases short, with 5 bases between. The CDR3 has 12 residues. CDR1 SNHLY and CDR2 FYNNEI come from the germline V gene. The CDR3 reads CASRGSNYGYTF. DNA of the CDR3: TGTGCCAGCAGGGGATCTAACTATGGCTACACCTTC.

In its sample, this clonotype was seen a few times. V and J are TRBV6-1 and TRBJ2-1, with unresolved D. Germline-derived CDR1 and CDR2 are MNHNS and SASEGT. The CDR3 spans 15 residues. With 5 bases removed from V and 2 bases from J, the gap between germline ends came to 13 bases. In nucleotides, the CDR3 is TGTGCCAGCAGTTGCCCTGGGCAACCCTACAATGAGCAGTTCTTC. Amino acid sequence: CASSCPGQPYNEQFF.

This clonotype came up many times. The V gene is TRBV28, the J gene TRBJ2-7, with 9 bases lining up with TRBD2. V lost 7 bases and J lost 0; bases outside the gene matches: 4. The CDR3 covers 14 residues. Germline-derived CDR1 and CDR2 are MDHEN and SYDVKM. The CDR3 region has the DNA TGTGCCAGCATTGCGGGAGGGCCCTCCTACGAGCAGTACTTC. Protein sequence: CASIAGGPSYEQYF. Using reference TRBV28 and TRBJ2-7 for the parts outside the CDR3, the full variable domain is DVKVTQSSRYLVKRTGEKVFLECVQDMDHENMFWYRQDPGLGLRLIYFSYDVKMKEKGDIPEGYSVSREKKERFSLILESASTNQTSMYLCASIAGGPSYEQYFGPGTRLTVT.

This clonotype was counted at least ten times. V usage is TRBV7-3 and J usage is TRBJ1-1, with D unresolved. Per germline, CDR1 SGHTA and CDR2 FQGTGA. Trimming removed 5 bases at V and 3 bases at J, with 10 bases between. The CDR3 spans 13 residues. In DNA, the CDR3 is TGTGCCAGCAGCCAAAGACGCGACACTGAAGCTTTCTTT. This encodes CASSQRRDTEAFF.

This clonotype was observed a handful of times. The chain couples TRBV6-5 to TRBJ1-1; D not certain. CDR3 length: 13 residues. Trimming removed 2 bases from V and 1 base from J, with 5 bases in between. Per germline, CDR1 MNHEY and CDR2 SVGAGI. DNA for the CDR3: TGTGCCAGCAGTTACATGGAGAACACTGAAGCTTTCTTT. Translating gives CASSYMENTEAFF.

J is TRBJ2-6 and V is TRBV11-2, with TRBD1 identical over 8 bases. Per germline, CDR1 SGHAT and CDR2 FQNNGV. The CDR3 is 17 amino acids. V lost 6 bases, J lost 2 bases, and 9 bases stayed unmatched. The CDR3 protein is CASSRQGAMTGANVLTF. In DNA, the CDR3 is TGTGCCAGCAGTCGGCAGGGGGCGATGACTGGGGCCAACGTCCTGACTTTC.

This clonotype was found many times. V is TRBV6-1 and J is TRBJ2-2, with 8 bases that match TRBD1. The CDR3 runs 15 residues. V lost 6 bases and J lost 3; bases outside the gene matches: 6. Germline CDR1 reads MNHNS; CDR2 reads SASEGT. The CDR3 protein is CASRRQGMDTGELFF. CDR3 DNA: TGTGCCAGCAGGCGACAGGGGATGGACACCGGGGAGCTGTTTTTT.

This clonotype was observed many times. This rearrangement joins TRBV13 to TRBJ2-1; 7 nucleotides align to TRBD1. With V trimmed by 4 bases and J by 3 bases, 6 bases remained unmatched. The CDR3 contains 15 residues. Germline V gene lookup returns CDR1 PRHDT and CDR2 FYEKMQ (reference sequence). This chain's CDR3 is CASSSRDSHYNEQFF. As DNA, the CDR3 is TGTGCCAGCAGCTCCCGGGACAGCCACTACAATGAGCAGTTCTTC.

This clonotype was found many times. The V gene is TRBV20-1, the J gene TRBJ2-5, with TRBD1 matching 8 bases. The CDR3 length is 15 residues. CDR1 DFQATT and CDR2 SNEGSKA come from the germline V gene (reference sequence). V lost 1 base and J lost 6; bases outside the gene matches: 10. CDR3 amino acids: CSARGRDRWIKTQYF. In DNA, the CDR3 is TGCAGTGCTAGAGGCCGGGACAGGTGGATCAAGACCCAGTACTTC.

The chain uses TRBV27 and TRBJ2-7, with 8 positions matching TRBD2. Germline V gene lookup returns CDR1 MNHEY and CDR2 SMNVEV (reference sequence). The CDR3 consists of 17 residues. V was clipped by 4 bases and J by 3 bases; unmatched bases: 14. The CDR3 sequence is CASSSGPGGLGGYEQYF. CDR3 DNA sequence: TGTGCCAGCAGTTCGGGGCCGGGGGGGCTTGGAGGCTACGAGCAGTACTTC.

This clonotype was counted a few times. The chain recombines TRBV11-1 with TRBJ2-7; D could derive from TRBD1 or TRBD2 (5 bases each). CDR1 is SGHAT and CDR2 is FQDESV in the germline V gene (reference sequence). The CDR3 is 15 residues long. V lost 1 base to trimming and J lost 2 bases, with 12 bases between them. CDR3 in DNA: TGTGCCAGCAGCTTAGTTGGGGGTCGGGCCTACGAGCAGTACTTC. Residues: CASSLVGGRAYEQYF.

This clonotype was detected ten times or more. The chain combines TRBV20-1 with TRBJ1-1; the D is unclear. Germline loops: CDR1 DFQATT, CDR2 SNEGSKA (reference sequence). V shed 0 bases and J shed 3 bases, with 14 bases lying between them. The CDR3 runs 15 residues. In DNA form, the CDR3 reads TGCAGTGCTAGAGATATGGGAGGTTGGGACACTGAAGCTTTCTTT. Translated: CSARDMGGWDTEAFF.

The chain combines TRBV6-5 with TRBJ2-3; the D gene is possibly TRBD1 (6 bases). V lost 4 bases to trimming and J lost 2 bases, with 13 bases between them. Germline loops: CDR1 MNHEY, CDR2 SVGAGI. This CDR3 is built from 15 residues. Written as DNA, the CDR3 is TGTGCCAGCAGTTCGCGGAACAGGGCCACAGATACGCAGTATTTT. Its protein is CASSSRNRATDTQYF.

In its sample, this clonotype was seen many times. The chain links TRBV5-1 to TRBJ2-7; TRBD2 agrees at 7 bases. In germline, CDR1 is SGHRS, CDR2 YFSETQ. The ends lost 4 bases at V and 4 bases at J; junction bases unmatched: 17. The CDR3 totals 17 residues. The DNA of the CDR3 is TGCGCCAGCAGCCCAGGTGGAGCGGGAACACTAGGGTACGAGCAGTACTTC. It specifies CASSPGGAGTLGYEQYF.

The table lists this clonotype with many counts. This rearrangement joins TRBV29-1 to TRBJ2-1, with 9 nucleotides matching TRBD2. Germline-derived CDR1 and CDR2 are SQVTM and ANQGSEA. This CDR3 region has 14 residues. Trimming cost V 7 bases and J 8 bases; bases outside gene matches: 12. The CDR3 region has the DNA TGCAGCGCCGTACCGGGACTAGCAAGACATGAGCAGTTCTTC. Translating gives CSAVPGLARHEQFF.

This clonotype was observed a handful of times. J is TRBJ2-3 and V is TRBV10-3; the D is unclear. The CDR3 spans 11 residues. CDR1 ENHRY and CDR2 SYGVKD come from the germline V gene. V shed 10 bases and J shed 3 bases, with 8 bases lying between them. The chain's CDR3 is CATRTTDTQYF. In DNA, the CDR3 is TGTGCCACCAGGACGACAGATACGCAGTATTTT.

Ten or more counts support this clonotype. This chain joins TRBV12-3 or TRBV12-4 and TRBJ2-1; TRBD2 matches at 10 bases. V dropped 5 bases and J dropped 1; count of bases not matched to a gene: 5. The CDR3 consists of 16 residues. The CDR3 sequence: CASSGGLAKSYNEQFF. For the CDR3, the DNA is TGTGCCAGCAGTGGGGGACTAGCGAAGTCCTACAATGAGCAGTTCTTC.

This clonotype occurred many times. CDR3 residues: CASSQGRRDFAYEQYF. The CDR3 bases are TGTGCCAGCAGCCAAGGGCGCAGGGACTTCGCCTACGAGCAGTACTTC. The genes are TRBV12-3 or TRBV12-4 and TRBJ2-7, with D maybe TRBD2 (6 bases). Trimming removed 6 bases at V and 2 bases at J, with 20 bases between. This CDR3 comprises 16 residues.

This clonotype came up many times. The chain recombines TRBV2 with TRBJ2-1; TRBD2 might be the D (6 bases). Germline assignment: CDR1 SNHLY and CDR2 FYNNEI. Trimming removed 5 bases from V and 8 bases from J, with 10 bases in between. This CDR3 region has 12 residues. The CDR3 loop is CASSTTSHEQFF. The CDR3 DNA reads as TGTGCCAGCAGTACGACTAGTCATGAGCAGTTCTTC.